Each of the 22 T cell receptor beta chains below was sequenced from the same sample in a study of blood T cell repertoires in COVID-19. Libraries were prepared by immunoSEQ multiplex PCR; TCRdb keeps only in-frame clonotypes and omits some of them. The sample records 140,000 to 150,000 clones, approximately 80% being singletons. Sequencing input: peripheral blood. The source is a human donor in a cohort sampled during active COVID-19.

This clone was detected a few times. V is TRBV11-3 and J is TRBJ2-1; D is unclear. The CDR3 has 12 residues. Germline assignment: CDR1 SGHNT and CDR2 YENEEA. V was cut by 6 bases and J by 4 bases, with 7 bases left in between. CDR3 sequence (DNA): TGTGCCAGCAGTACTACATACAATGAGCAGTTCTTC. Translated, it gives CASSTTYNEQFF.

The chain employs TRBV21-1 and TRBJ2-7; TRBD2 was called by the table and not checked on the DNA. TRBV21-1 is an annotated pseudogene. This CDR3 has 20 residues. CDR3 DNA: TGTGCCAGCAGCAAGGGCTTTTTAGCGGGAGGGCCAAGGGCAGCCTACGAGCAGTACGTC. Protein sequence: CASSKGFLAGGPRAAYEQYV.

V is TRBV19 and J is TRBJ2-1, with 10 nucleotides matching TRBD1. Germline CDR1 LNHDA, CDR2 SQIVND (reference sequence). The CDR3 is made up of 14 amino acids. Trimming at V came to 5 bases and at J to 7 bases, leaving 5 bases not matched to a gene. DNA of the CDR3: TGTGCCAGTAGTCCTCGGACAGGGGGGAATGAGCAGTTCTTC. Its translation: CASSPRTGGNEQFF.

The chain couples TRBV9 to TRBJ2-1; 12 bases line up with TRBD1. The junction had 11 bases not matched to a gene; V was cut back by 0 bases and J by 7 bases. The germline V gene encodes CDR1 SGDLS and CDR2 YYNGEE. This CDR3 has 18 amino acids. CDR3 DNA: TGTGCCAGCAGCGTAGGAGGGTGGGGACAGGGGGCTTGGAATGAGCAGTTCTTC. Translation gives CASSVGGWGQGAWNEQFF.

This chain joins TRBV5-1 and TRBJ1-2; a weak D match, TRBD1 (5 bases). Germline V gene data show CDR1 as SGHRS and CDR2 as YFSETQ. This CDR3 has 16 residues. Deletions cut 0 bases from V and 5 bases from J, with 17 bases between. CDR3 protein: CASSLDQTAGFYGYTF. The CDR3 region has the DNA TGCGCCAGCAGCTTGGATCAGACAGCTGGGTTTTATGGCTACACCTTC.

The chain is built from TRBV27 and TRBJ2-2, with TRBD1 as a possible D gene (6 bases). V was cut by 4 bases and J by 2 bases, with 20 bases left in between. This CDR3 comprises 18 residues. The germline V gene encodes CDR1 MNHEY and CDR2 SMNVEV (reference sequence). CDR3 coding DNA: TGTGCCAGCAGTTCCTATTCTTGGACAGAGTTTAACACCGGGGAGCTGTTTTTT. Residues: CASSSYSWTEFNTGELFF.

The chain joins TRBV19 to TRBJ2-1; 8 bases agree with TRBD1. This CDR3 has 16 amino acids. The J segment lost 14 bases and the V segment lost 3 bases, leaving 18 bases of the junction unmatched. In germline, CDR1 is LNHDA, CDR2 SQIVND (reference sequence). The CDR3 DNA sequence: TGTGCCAGTAGTATTTCCGGGACAGGAGGACCCTTCCCCAAGTTCTTC. Protein sequence: CASSISGTGGPFPKFF.

The CDR3 is CSGGNRGSGTEAFF. The CDR3 nucleotides are TGCAGCGGCGGAAACAGGGGGTCTGGCACTGAAGCTTTCTTT. The gene calls are TRBV29-1 and TRBJ1-1; 8 bases fit TRBD1. This CDR3 has 14 residues. Germline V gene data show CDR1 as SQVTM and CDR2 as ANQGSEA. Trimming took 7 bases from V and 4 from J; bases not matched to a gene: 11.

This chain joins TRBV2 and TRBJ2-3; 10 bases agree with TRBD2. There are 14 residues in the CDR3. V was clipped by 10 bases and J by 5 bases; unmatched bases: 9. The germline CDR1 and CDR2 sequences are SNHLY and FYNNEI. CDR3 protein: CATRLAGPLDTQYF. CDR3 DNA sequence: TGTGCCACCCGACTAGCGGGCCCCCTAGATACGCAGTATTTT.

Here the CDR3 reads CASSQSGVREQYV. DNA for the CDR3: TGTGCCAGCAGCCAATCGGGAGTCAGGGAGCAGTACGTC. This chain links TRBV3-1 (or the pseudogene TRBV3-2) with TRBJ2-7, with a tentative D call TRBD2 (6 bases). Deletions cut 2 bases from V and 7 bases from J, with 12 bases between. The CDR3 is made up of 13 amino acids. The germline V gene has CDR1 LGHDT and CDR2 YNNKEL (reference sequence).

The chain employs TRBV2 and TRBJ1-2; 7 bases match TRBD1. V dropped 11 bases and J dropped 4; count of bases not matched to a gene: 19. The germline V gene has CDR1 SNHLY and CDR2 FYNNEI. CDR3 size: 16 residues. Here the CDR3 DNA reads TGTGCCGGACAAACGACAGGGTTGATAGGGAGCTATGGCTACACCTTC. Its translation is CAGQTTGLIGSYGYTF.

This clone has just a few counts. The gene calls are TRBV7-9 and TRBJ2-2, with TRBD1 identical over 7 bases. The CDR3 is made up of 15 amino acids. Trimming removed 2 bases from V and 7 bases from J; junction bases left unmatched: 7. From germline, CDR1 is SEHNR and CDR2 FQNEAQ (reference sequence). CDR3 amino acids: CASSLWQGVNGELFF. The CDR3 nucleotides are TGTGCCAGCAGCTTATGGCAGGGGGTGAACGGGGAGCTGTTTTTT.

The rearrangement uses TRBV29-1 and TRBJ1-2, with TRBD1 identical over 8 bases. Germline V gives CDR1 SQVTM, CDR2 ANQGSEA. The junction had 8 bases not matched to a gene; V was cut back by 7 bases and J by 4 bases. The CDR3 consists of 13 residues. CDR3: CSALEQGAYGYTF. In DNA form, the CDR3 reads TGCAGCGCATTAGAGCAGGGGGCCTATGGCTACACCTTC.

The rearrangement links TRBV6-5 to TRBJ2-3, with 12 bases identical to TRBD1. The CDR3 has 16 amino acids. CDR1 MNHEY and CDR2 SVGAGI come from the germline V gene. Losses at the gene ends were 1 base for V and 5 bases for J; bases not matched to a gene: 4. This CDR3 reads CASSYWGQGAKDTQYF. DNA of the CDR3: TGTGCCAGCAGTTACTGGGGACAGGGGGCTAAAGATACGCAGTATTTT.

V and J are TRBV7-9 and TRBJ2-7, with 10 bases fitting TRBD2. V lost 5 bases, J lost 0 bases, and 4 bases stayed unmatched. The CDR3 loop spans 15 amino acids. Germline V gene data show CDR1 as SEHNR and CDR2 as FQNEAQ (reference sequence). Written as DNA, the CDR3 is TGTGCCAGCAGCCTTAGCGGGGGGAGCTCCTACGAGCAGTACGTC. Its protein is CASSLSGGSSYEQYV.

The chain has TRBV6-5 and TRBJ2-1; 13 nucleotides line up with TRBD2. J lost 9 bases, V lost 5 bases, and 4 bases had no gene match. CDR3 length: 14 amino acids. Germline values: CDR1 MNHEY, CDR2 SVGAGI. The CDR3 DNA reads TGTGCCAGCAGTACTAGCGGGGGGGCAGGTGAGCAGTTCTTC. This gives the protein CASSTSGGAGEQFF.

This clone was seen just once. DNA for the CDR3: TGTGCCAGCAGCCAAGACGGAGGGCGTGGAAACACCATATATTTT. Its translation: CASSQDGGRGNTIYF. V gene TRBV4-2 combines with J gene TRBJ1-3; the D is unclear. V shed 0 bases and J shed 3 bases, with 9 bases lying between them. CDR1 and CDR2 from the germline V gene are LGHNA and YNFKEQ. The CDR3 extends over 15 amino acids.

In this sample, this clone turned up once. The chain is built from TRBV5-4 and TRBJ2-3, with D perhaps matching TRBD1 (6 bases). The CDR3 has 13 amino acids. Germline V gene data show CDR1 as SGHNT and CDR2 as YYREEE (reference sequence). Trimming removed 5 bases from V and 3 bases from J, with 10 bases in between. This chain's CDR3 is CASRTQGTDTQYF. The DNA for the CDR3 is TGTGCCAGCAGGACACAGGGTACAGATACGCAGTATTTT.

This clone has just a few counts. V is TRBV19 and J is TRBJ1-2; tentatively, D is TRBD1 (6 bases). The CDR3 totals 14 residues. The germline gives CDR1 LNHDA, CDR2 SQIVND (reference sequence). Trimming removed 5 bases from V and 2 bases from J, with 12 bases in between. Here the CDR3 reads CASSSQGRNYGYTF. The CDR3 DNA follows: TGTGCCAGTAGTTCCCAGGGGCGGAACTATGGCTACACCTTC.

The chain employs TRBV24-1 and TRBJ2-7, with D possibly being TRBD2 (6 bases). The CDR3 covers 12 residues. Germline lookup yields CDR1 KGHDR and CDR2 SFDVKD. V was shortened by 4 bases and J by 7 bases, with 10 bases between the two germline ends. In nucleotides, the CDR3 is TGTGCCACCAGTGAGCGGGGCCGGGAGCAGTACTTC. Translation gives CATSERGREQYF.

The chain recombines TRBV6-6 with TRBJ2-3, with 7 bases matching TRBD2. The CDR3 covers 17 residues. J lost 3 bases, V lost 5 bases, and 14 bases had no gene match. Germline V CDR1 and CDR2: MNHNY, SVGAGI (reference sequence). In DNA, the CDR3 is TGTGCCAGCAGTCCCTGGGACGCGCCGCGGGGGACAGATACGCAGTATTTT. Its protein product is CASSPWDAPRGTDTQYF.

This clone is a singleton in its sample. The genes are TRBV4-1 and TRBJ2-2; tentatively, D is TRBD1 (6 bases). CDR3 length: 16 residues. Germline V gene data show CDR1 as MGHRA and CDR2 as YSYEKL. V was trimmed by 0 bases and J by 7 bases, leaving 15 bases between them. The DNA of the CDR3 is TGCGCCAGCAGCCAAGATAGGCACAGGGTGAACGGGGAGCTGTTTTTT. Its protein product is CASSQDRHRVNGELFF.